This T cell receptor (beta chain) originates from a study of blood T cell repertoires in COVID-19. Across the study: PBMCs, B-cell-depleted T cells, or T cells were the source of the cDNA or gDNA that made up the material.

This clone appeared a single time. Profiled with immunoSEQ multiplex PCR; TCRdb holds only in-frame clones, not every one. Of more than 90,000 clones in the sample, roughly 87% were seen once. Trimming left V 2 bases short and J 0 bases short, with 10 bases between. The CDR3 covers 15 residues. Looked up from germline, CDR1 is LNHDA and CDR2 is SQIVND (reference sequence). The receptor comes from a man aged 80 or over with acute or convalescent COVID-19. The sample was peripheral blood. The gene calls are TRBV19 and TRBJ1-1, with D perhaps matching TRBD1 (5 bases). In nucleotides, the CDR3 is TGTGCCAGTAGTATAAGGCGACAGTTGAACACTGAAGCTTTCTTT. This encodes CASSIRRQLNTEAFF.